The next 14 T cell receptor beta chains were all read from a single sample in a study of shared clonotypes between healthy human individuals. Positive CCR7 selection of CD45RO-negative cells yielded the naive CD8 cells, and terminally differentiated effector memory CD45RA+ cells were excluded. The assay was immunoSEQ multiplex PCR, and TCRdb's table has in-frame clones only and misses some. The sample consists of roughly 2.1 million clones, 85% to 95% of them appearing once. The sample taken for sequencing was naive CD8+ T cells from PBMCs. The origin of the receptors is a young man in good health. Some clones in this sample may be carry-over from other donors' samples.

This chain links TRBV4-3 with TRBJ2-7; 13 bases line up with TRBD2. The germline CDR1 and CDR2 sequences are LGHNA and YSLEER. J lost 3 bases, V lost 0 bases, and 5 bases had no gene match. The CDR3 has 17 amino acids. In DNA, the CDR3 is TGCGCCAGCAGCCAAGACTCCACTAGCGGGAGGGGCTACGAGCAGTACTTC. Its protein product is CASSQDSTSGRGYEQYF.

The CDR3 region has the DNA TGTGCCAGCAGCGACCGGACTTTTTCCTCCACAGATACGCAGTATTTT. Translating gives CASSDRTFSSTDTQYF. This rearrangement joins TRBV4-2 to TRBJ2-3, with D possibly matching TRBD2 (5 bases). Trimming pared 5 bases from V and 2 bases from J, leaving 17 bases between. CDR3 length equals 16 residues. CDR1 is LGHNA and CDR2 is YNFKEQ in the germline V gene.

CDR3 DNA: TGCAGCGTTGAACGTACGCGGGACCCGTCCAATGAGCAGTTCTTC. This translates into CSVERTRDPSNEQFF. V is TRBV29-1 and J is TRBJ2-1; TRBD2 is a possible D gene (6 bases). In germline, CDR1 is SQVTM, CDR2 ANQGSEA. V dropped 2 bases and J dropped 6 bases, with 17 bases sitting between them. The CDR3 has 15 amino acids.

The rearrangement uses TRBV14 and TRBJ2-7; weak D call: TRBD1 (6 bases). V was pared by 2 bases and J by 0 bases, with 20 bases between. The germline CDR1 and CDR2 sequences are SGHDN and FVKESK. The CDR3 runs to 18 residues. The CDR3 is CASSQPEDRVGSSYEQYF. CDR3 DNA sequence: TGTGCCAGCAGCCAACCCGAGGACAGAGTAGGGAGCTCCTACGAGCAGTACTTC.

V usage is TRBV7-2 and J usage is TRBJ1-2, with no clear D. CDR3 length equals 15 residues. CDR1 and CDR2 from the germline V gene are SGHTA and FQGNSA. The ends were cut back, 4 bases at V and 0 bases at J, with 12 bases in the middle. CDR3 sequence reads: CASSYVDGPNYGYTF. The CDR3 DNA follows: TGTGCCAGCAGCTACGTGGACGGACCTAACTATGGCTACACCTTC.

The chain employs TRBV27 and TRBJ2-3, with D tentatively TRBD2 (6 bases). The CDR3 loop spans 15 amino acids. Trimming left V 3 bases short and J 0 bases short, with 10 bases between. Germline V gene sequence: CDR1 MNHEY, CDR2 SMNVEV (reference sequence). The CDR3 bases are TGTGCCAGCAGTTTTTTCGGGAGAAGCACAGATACGCAGTATTTT. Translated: CASSFFGRSTDTQYF.

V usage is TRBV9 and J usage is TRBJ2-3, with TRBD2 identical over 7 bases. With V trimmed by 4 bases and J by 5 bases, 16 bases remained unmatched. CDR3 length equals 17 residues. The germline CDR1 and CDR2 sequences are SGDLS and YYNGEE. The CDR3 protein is CASSPSGREFGEDTQYF. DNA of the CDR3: TGTGCCAGCAGCCCCAGTGGGCGGGAGTTTGGTGAAGATACGCAGTATTTT.

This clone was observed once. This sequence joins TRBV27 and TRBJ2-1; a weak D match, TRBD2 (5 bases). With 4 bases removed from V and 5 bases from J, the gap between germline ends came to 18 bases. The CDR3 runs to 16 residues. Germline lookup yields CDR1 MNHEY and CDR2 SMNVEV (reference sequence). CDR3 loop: CASSYGRALLNNEQFF. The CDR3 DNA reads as TGTGCCAGCAGTTATGGGCGGGCACTCTTAAACAATGAGCAGTTCTTC.

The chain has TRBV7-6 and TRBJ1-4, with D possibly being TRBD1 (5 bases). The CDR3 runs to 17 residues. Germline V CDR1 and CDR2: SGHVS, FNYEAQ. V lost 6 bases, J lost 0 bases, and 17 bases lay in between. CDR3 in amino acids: CASRPRGKKATNEKLFF. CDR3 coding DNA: TGTGCCAGCAGACCTAGGGGTAAAAAAGCAACTAATGAAAAACTGTTTTTT.

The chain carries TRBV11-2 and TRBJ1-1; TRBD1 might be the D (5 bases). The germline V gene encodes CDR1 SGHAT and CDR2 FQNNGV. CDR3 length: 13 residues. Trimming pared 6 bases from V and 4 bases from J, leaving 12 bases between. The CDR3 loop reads CASRLGPSTEAFF. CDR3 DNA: TGTGCCAGCAGACTGGGGCCCAGCACTGAAGCTTTCTTT.

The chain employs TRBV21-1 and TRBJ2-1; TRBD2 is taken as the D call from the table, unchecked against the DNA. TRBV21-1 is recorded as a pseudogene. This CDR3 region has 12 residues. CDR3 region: CASSKVRTMQFF. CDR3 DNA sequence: TGTGCCAGCAGCAAAGTCAGGACTATGCAGTTCTTC.

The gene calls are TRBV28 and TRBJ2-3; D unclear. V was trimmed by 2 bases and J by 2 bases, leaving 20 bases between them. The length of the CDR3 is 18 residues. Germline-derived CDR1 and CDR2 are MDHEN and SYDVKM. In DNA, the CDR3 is TGTGCCAGCAGTTTAGGCCCTTTTAAAGGGCACTACACAGATACGCAGTATTTT. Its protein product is CASSLGPFKGHYTDTQYF.

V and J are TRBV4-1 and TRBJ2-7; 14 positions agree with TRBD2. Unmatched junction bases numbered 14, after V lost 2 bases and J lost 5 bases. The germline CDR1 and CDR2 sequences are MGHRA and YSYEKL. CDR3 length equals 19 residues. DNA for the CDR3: TGCGCCAGCAGCCAATCCCCTCCGGGACTAGCGGGAGCTTCCAACGAGCAGTACTTC. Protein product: CASSQSPPGLAGASNEQYF.

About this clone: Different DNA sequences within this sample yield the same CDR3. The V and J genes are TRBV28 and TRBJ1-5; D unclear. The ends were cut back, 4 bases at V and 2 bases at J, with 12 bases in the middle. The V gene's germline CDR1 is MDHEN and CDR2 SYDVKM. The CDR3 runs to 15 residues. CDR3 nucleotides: TGTGCCAGCAGTTACTACACCGATGGCAATCAGCCCCAGCATTTT. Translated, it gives CASSYYTDGNQPQHF.